Following are 27 T cell receptor beta chains from one sample sequenced in a study of OX40 agonist ivuxolimab in advanced cancers. Here immunoSEQ multiplex PCR was the method, and the copy in TCRdb shows in-frame clones only, minus some. Of roughly 70,000 clones in the sample, just under 90% were seen once. Sequencing was performed on CD4+ or CD8+ T cells sorted from blood, taken in a trial of the OX40 agonist ivuxolimab. The receptors originated from an adult with an advanced solid tumor such as melanoma, head and neck, liver or kidney cancer.

J is TRBJ2-1 and V is TRBV19; D is undetermined. Germline V CDR1 and CDR2: LNHDA, SQIVND (reference sequence). The ends were cut back, 3 bases at V and 3 bases at J, with 9 bases in the middle. CDR3 length: 14 amino acids. CDR3 residues: CASSIPIDYNEQFF. As DNA, the CDR3 is TGTGCCAGTAGTATCCCGATAGACTACAATGAGCAGTTCTTC.

The genes are TRBV30 and TRBJ2-5; D remains unclear. In germline, CDR1 is GTSNPN, CDR2 SVGIG (reference sequence). V gave up 7 bases and J gave up 5 bases, with 14 bases separating them. The CDR3 has 12 residues. CDR3 region: CASSEVDETQYF. In DNA form, the CDR3 reads TGTGCCTCCTCCGAGGTTGACGAGACCCAGTACTTC.

The chain is built from TRBV11-1 and TRBJ2-6, with 10 bases that match TRBD1. The V segment lost 1 base and the J segment 0 bases; nucleotides outside the gene matches: 0. The CDR3 sequence is 17 residues long. Germline V lookup: CDR1 SGHAT, CDR2 FQDESV (reference sequence). This chain's CDR3 is CASSLGTGGSGANVLTF. CDR3 in DNA: TGTGCCAGCAGCTTAGGGACAGGGGGCTCTGGGGCCAACGTCCTGACTTTC. The whole variable domain, remainder taken from reference TRBV11-1 and TRBJ2-6, is EAEVAQSPRYKITEKSQAVAFWCDPISGHATLYWYRQILGQGPELLVQFQDESVVDDSQLPKDRFSAERLKGVDSTLKIQPAELGDSAMYLCASSLGTGGSGANVLTFGAGSRLTVL.

V is TRBV6-6 and J is TRBJ2-7; 9 bases match TRBD2. CDR1 is MNHNY, CDR2 SVGAGI, per germline (reference sequence). The CDR3 runs to 14 residues. J was trimmed by 2 bases and V by 6 bases; bases with no gene match: 5. CDR3 amino acids: CASRQTSGPYEQYF. In DNA form, the CDR3 reads TGTGCCAGCAGGCAAACTAGCGGGCCCTACGAGCAGTACTTC.

This chain joins TRBV4-1 and TRBJ2-5; perhaps TRBD1 as D (7 bases). This CDR3 is built from 15 residues. The germline CDR1 and CDR2 sequences are MGHRA and YSYEKL. V was pared by 0 bases and J by 7 bases, with 15 bases between. CDR3 in amino acids: CASSQDQAGGPTQYF. In nucleotides, the CDR3 is TGCGCCAGCAGCCAAGATCAGGCAGGGGGGCCGACCCAGTACTTC.

The chain couples TRBV5-8 to TRBJ2-7; D not resolved. Germline lookup yields CDR1 SGHTS and CDR2 YDEGEE. This CDR3 contains 14 residues. Trimming removed 0 bases from V and 3 bases from J, with 10 bases in between. The CDR3 nucleotides are TGTGCCAGCAGCTTGGGAGTTTGGGACTACGAGCAGTACTTC. Its translation is CASSLGVWDYEQYF.

The chain couples TRBV7-8 to TRBJ2-1, with 12 bases aligning to TRBD2. The CDR3 sequence is 18 residues long. Germline values: CDR1 SGHVS, CDR2 FQNEAQ. Trimming cost V 1 base and J 7 bases; bases outside gene matches: 11. CDR3 amino acids: CASSLGSGRLAGVNEQFF. Here the CDR3 DNA reads TGTGCCAGCAGCTTAGGTTCTGGTAGACTAGCGGGGGTAAATGAGCAGTTCTTC.

The J gene is TRBJ2-3, the V gene TRBV18; D is tentatively TRBD1 or TRBD2 (6 bases each). Trimming stripped 3 bases from V and 0 bases from J, with 22 bases between. CDR1 KGHSH and CDR2 LQKENI come from the germline V gene. This CDR3 is built from 19 residues. CDR3 nucleotides: TGTGCCAGCTCACCGGGAGTAGCTGGGGGGCCCTCTAGCACAGATACGCAGTATTTT. Its translation is CASSPGVAGGPSSTDTQYF.

This clone was found a few times. V and J are TRBV7-8 and TRBJ2-3; D not resolved. The V and J ends lost 5 bases and 6 bases respectively, with 6 bases between them. CDR1 and CDR2 from the germline V gene are SGHVS and FQNEAQ. The CDR3 is 11 residues long. The CDR3 protein is CASSGRDTQYF. Here the CDR3 DNA reads TGTGCCAGCAGCGGAAGGGATACGCAGTATTTT.

This clone was recorded a few times. The rearrangement uses TRBV7-9 and TRBJ2-1; D not certain. Trimming removed 5 bases at V and 0 bases at J, with 8 bases between. This CDR3 is built from 14 residues. Per germline, CDR1 SEHNR and CDR2 FQNEAQ (reference sequence). CDR3 loop: CASSPRSSYNEQFF. In nucleotides, the CDR3 is TGTGCCAGCAGCCCACGGAGCTCCTACAATGAGCAGTTCTTC.

The chain employs TRBV5-1 and TRBJ2-1; TRBD2 matches at 11 bases. V gave up 2 bases and J gave up 5 bases; unmatched junction bases: 9. The length of the CDR3 is 17 residues. Germline V lookup: CDR1 SGHRS, CDR2 YFSETQ. In nucleotides, the CDR3 is TGCGCCAGCAGCTTCCCCATAGCGGGAGGGCCCAACAATGAGCAGTTCTTC. Its translation: CASSFPIAGGPNNEQFF.

This clone is a singleton in its sample. The rearrangement links TRBV5-1 to TRBJ2-4, with D maybe TRBD1 (5 bases). The CDR3 totals 13 residues. V was clipped by 0 bases and J by 8 bases, with 9 bases between them. In germline, CDR1 is SGHRS, CDR2 YFSETQ. CDR3 sequence reads: CASSLGSGYIQYF. The CDR3 DNA reads TGCGCCAGCAGCTTGGGGTCAGGGTACATTCAGTACTTC.

In DNA, the CDR3 is TGCGCCAGCAGCCCTATCCTCGGGGGGGCCAACGTCCTGACTTTC. It specifies CASSPILGGANVLTF. The J gene is TRBJ2-6, the V gene TRBV5-1; D remains ambiguous. Germline CDR1 reads SGHRS; CDR2 reads YFSETQ. The CDR3 is 15 residues long. V dropped 4 bases and J dropped 4 bases, with 12 bases sitting between them.

This chain joins TRBV30 and TRBJ2-7, with TRBD1 matching over 8 bases. Per germline, CDR1 GTSNPN and CDR2 SVGIG (reference sequence). This CDR3 spans 14 amino acids. The J segment lost 7 bases and the V segment lost 5 bases, leaving 13 bases of the junction unmatched. The CDR3 DNA reads TGTGCCTGGGACAGGGGAATTGAATCGCGGGAGCAGTACTTC. It is translated as CAWDRGIESREQYF.

This clone has more than one count but fewer than ten. The chain couples TRBV25-1 to TRBJ1-2; D is perhaps TRBD1 (6 bases). V shed 6 bases and J shed 4 bases, with 9 bases lying between them. Germline CDR1 and CDR2: MGHDK and SYGVNS. CDR3 length equals 12 residues. CDR3 protein: CASSLQGYGYTF. The CDR3 nucleotides read TGTGCCAGCAGCCTACAGGGCTATGGCTACACCTTC.

The gene calls are TRBV28 and TRBJ1-4, with 9 nucleotides matching TRBD1. The CDR3 consists of 15 residues. Trimming removed 5 bases from V and 0 bases from J; junction bases left unmatched: 1. Germline V lookup: CDR1 MDHEN, CDR2 SYDVKM. The CDR3 loop is CASSRTGATNEKLFF. In DNA form, the CDR3 reads TGTGCCAGCAGTAGGACAGGGGCAACTAATGAAAAACTGTTTTTT. The full variable domain, in which reference TRBV28 and TRBJ1-4 provide the parts outside the CDR3, is DVKVTQSSRYLVKRTGEKVFLECVQDMDHENMFWYRQDPGLGLRLIYFSYDVKMKEKGDIPEGYSVSREKKERFSLILESASTNQTSMYLCASSRTGATNEKLFFGSGTQLSVL.

This chain connects TRBV12-5 to TRBJ1-5; D may be TRBD1 (6 bases). This CDR3 region has 15 residues. In germline, CDR1 is LGHNT, CDR2 FRNRAP. V was trimmed by 0 bases and J by 5 bases, leaving 11 bases between them. The CDR3, as DNA: TGTGCTAGTGGTTTGGTACCCTCAGGGGATCAGCCCCAGCATTTT. Amino acids: CASGLVPSGDQPQHF.

The chain uses TRBV7-6 and TRBJ2-3; 7 bases agree with TRBD2. The CDR3 extends over 15 amino acids. Germline values: CDR1 SGHVS, CDR2 FNYEAQ. V shed 4 bases, J shed 4 bases, and the junction held 8 bases outside the gene matches. This CDR3 reads CASSYGWGGADTQYF. CDR3 bases: TGTGCCAGCAGCTACGGTTGGGGGGGGGCAGATACGCAGTATTTT.

The rearrangement links TRBV15 to TRBJ2-5, with 11 bases that match TRBD1. Germline V gives CDR1 LNHNV, CDR2 YYDKDF (reference sequence). V shed 2 bases, J shed 7 bases, and the junction held 9 bases outside the gene matches. The CDR3 runs 16 residues. CDR3 in DNA: TGTGCCACCAGCAGACTAGGACAGGGGGCGGGCGGGACCCAGTACTTC. It yields the protein CATSRLGQGAGGTQYF.

This chain links TRBV15 with TRBJ2-5, with TRBD2 as a possible D gene (6 bases). Germline CDR1 and CDR2: LNHNV and YYDKDF (reference sequence). The germline V and J ends were trimmed by 10 bases and 5 bases, with 17 bases remaining between them. The CDR3 contains 13 residues. Written as DNA, the CDR3 is TGTGCCATAGGCCGGGATGCGGGGGAGACCCAGTACTTC. This encodes CAIGRDAGETQYF.

The chain uses TRBV7-3 and TRBJ2-1; the D is unclear. V gave up 2 bases and J gave up 4 bases, with 6 bases separating them. Germline assignment: CDR1 SGHTA and CDR2 FQGTGA. This CDR3 is built from 13 residues. CDR3 amino acids: CASSLADYNEQFF. CDR3 coding DNA: TGTGCCAGCAGCTTAGCAGATTACAATGAGCAGTTCTTC.

This clone has only a few counts. The chain employs TRBV6-5 and TRBJ1-1, with TRBD1 matching 8 bases. The germline V gene has CDR1 MNHEY and CDR2 SVGAGI. The CDR3 totals 14 residues. J gave up 10 bases and V 6 bases, and 13 bases lay outside the gene matches. In DNA, the CDR3 is TGTGCCAGCAGCCTAGCCGGACAGGGTAGAAGAGCTTTCTTT. This translates into CASSLAGQGRRAFF.

The chain couples TRBV5-1 to TRBJ2-1; the D gene could be TRBD1 or TRBD2 (5 bases each). Trimming cost V 0 bases and J 7 bases, with 11 bases left between them. CDR1 is SGHRS, CDR2 YFSETQ, per germline. This CDR3 region has 14 residues. The CDR3 coding sequence is TGCGCCAGCAGCTTGGAGGGACGGGGAAATGAGCAGTTCTTC. Its protein product is CASSLEGRGNEQFF.

This clone was seen just once. The CDR3 region is CASSYTVVRDLYGYTF. CDR3 sequence (DNA): TGTGCCAGCAGCTACACGGTCGTTCGAGACCTCTATGGCTACACCTTC. The rearrangement uses TRBV5-6 and TRBJ1-2; D not resolved. The length of the CDR3 is 16 residues. V shed 3 bases and J shed 4 bases, with 19 bases lying between them. Germline values: CDR1 SGHDT, CDR2 YYEEEE.

This chain connects TRBV5-1 to TRBJ2-7; TRBD1 aligns across 8 bases. Trimming cost V 0 bases and J 2 bases; bases outside gene matches: 4. This CDR3 has 15 amino acids. Germline CDR1 SGHRS, CDR2 YFSETQ. The CDR3 here is CASSLATGGTYEQYF. Here the CDR3 DNA reads TGCGCCAGCAGCTTGGCCACAGGGGGTACCTACGAGCAGTACTTC.

The rearrangement joins TRBV27 to TRBJ1-2; the D gene is possibly TRBD1 (5 bases). From germline, CDR1 is MNHEY and CDR2 SMNVEV (reference sequence). This CDR3 is built from 14 residues. Trimming cost V 7 bases and J 2 bases, with 14 bases left between them. CDR3 loop: CASNFAGTNYGYTF. CDR3 DNA: TGTGCCAGCAACTTTGCAGGGACCAACTATGGCTACACCTTC.

This sequence joins TRBV4-1 and TRBJ1-2; the D is unclear. CDR3 length: 12 residues. Germline V gene data show CDR1 as MGHRA and CDR2 as YSYEKL. Deletions cut 1 base from V and 2 bases from J, with 2 bases between. The CDR3 DNA is TGCGCCAGCAGCCAAGGAAACTATGGCTACACCTTC. This sequence encodes CASSQGNYGYTF.